This T cell receptor beta chain was profiled in a study of blood T cells in healthy people across ages. The study, taken as a whole, reports: Strong correlation was found linking TCR beta diversity to naive T cell percentage.

V dropped 4 bases and J dropped 5; count of bases not matched to a gene: 5. In germline, CDR1 is SGHTA, CDR2 FQGNSA. CDR3 length: 15 amino acids. Samples each yielded at least 5 micrograms of total RNA. A word on this clonotype: Its target is not known.

The second PCR ran about 7 to 12 cycles with a sample-barcoded 5' primer and J-beta primers. TCRdb called the 5' RACE reads again in MiXCR, with one record for every CDR3 protein. This table has some 920,000 distinct CDR3 sequences, just over 50% appearing once. Source material: blood. The rearrangement uses TRBV7-2 and TRBJ2-7, with TRBD2 matching over 13 bases. This TCR derives from a woman in her sixties or seventies in good health. CDR3 coding DNA: TGTGCCAGCAGCTGGTCGGGGACTAGCGGGAACGAGCAGTACTTC. It translates to CASSWSGTSGNEQYF. Complete variable domain (other parts from reference TRBV7-2 and TRBJ2-7): GAGVSQSPSNKVTEKGKDVELRCDPISGHTALYWYRQSLGQGLEFLIYFQGNSAPDKSGLPSDRFSAERTGGSVSTLTIQRTQQEDSAVYLCASSWSGTSGNEQYFGPGTRLTVT.